These 18 T cell receptor beta chains originate from one sample sequenced in a study of T cell responses to AZD1222 COVID-19 vaccine. Sequenced by immunoSEQ multiplex PCR; TCRdb stores in-frame clones only, minus some. The data contain about 120,000 clones, over 75% of them singletons. This material consisted of peripheral blood, taken on day 0 of AZD1222 vaccination. The receptor source for this set is an adult in good health.

This clone was detected a few times. The genes are TRBV9 and TRBJ2-2; 7 positions agree with TRBD2. CDR3 length: 15 amino acids. Per germline, CDR1 SGDLS and CDR2 YYNGEE. With V trimmed by 0 bases and J by 4 bases, 3 bases remained unmatched. CDR3 sequence reads: CASSVDLAATGELFF. The CDR3 nucleotides are TGTGCCAGCAGCGTAGATCTAGCGGCCACCGGGGAGCTGTTTTTT.

The rearrangement uses TRBV4-1 and TRBJ1-5; D remains unclear. There are 14 residues in the CDR3. The germline V gene encodes CDR1 MGHRA and CDR2 YSYEKL. The V end lost 3 bases, the J end lost 2 bases, and 8 bases lay between the germline ends. The CDR3 nucleotides are TGCGCCAGCAGCCAGGTTATGGGCAATCAGCCCCAGCATTTT. Protein: CASSQVMGNQPQHF.

This rearrangement joins TRBV11-3 to TRBJ1-3; D is undetermined. This CDR3 contains 16 residues. Germline-derived CDR1 and CDR2 are SGHNT and YENEEA. V was shortened by 5 bases and J by 0 bases, with 14 bases between the two germline ends. CDR3 nucleotides: TGTGCCAGCAGCCATTTTTTCGGGAGCTCTGGAAACACCATATATTTT. Protein sequence: CASSHFFGSSGNTIYF.

This clone appeared a few times. The chain carries TRBV10-3 and TRBJ2-7; 8 nucleotides align to TRBD1. Germline lookup yields CDR1 ENHRY and CDR2 SYGVKD. This CDR3 has 15 amino acids. The V and J ends lost 10 bases and 0 bases, in that order; junction bases with no gene match: 11. The CDR3 loop is CATKYGQGNSYEQYF. The CDR3 bases are TGTGCCACCAAATACGGACAGGGAAACTCCTACGAGCAGTACTTC.

The chain employs TRBV19 and TRBJ1-3; TRBD1 is a possible D gene (5 bases). The germline V gene encodes CDR1 LNHDA and CDR2 SQIVND (reference sequence). Trimming removed 6 bases from V and 0 bases from J, with 12 bases in between. The CDR3 runs 15 residues. The CDR3 protein is CASRWGGNSGNTIYF. In DNA, the CDR3 is TGTGCCAGTAGATGGGGCGGAAACTCTGGAAACACCATATATTTT.

CDR3 region: CASFRWGTGAYGYTF. In DNA form, the CDR3 reads TGTGCCAGCTTCCGCTGGGGGACAGGGGCCTATGGCTACACCTTC. This chain links TRBV6-5 with TRBJ1-2, with 10 bases fitting TRBD1. Unmatched junction bases numbered 10, after V lost 8 bases and J lost 4 bases. The CDR3 is 15 residues long. Per the germline V gene, CDR1 is MNHEY and CDR2 is SVGAGI.

The rearrangement links TRBV10-3 to TRBJ1-1; 9 bases match TRBD1. Per the germline V gene, CDR1 is ENHRY and CDR2 is SYGVKD. The V and J ends lost 8 bases and 4 bases, in that order; junction bases with no gene match: 14. The CDR3 spans 16 residues. CDR3 amino acids: CAIQPSPLTGGTEAFF. As DNA, the CDR3 is TGTGCCATCCAGCCTTCTCCTTTGACAGGGGGCACTGAAGCTTTCTTT.

This sequence joins TRBV12-3 or TRBV12-4 and TRBJ2-5, with D perhaps TRBD1 or TRBD2 (5 bases each). The V end lost 5 bases, the J end lost 5 bases, and 12 bases lay between the germline ends. The CDR3 is made up of 13 amino acids. This CDR3 reads CASSRDWGETQYF. The CDR3 DNA reads TGTGCCAGCAGTCGTGACTGGGGGGAGACCCAGTACTTC.

The chain links TRBV4-1 to TRBJ1-1, with a tentative D call TRBD1 (5 bases). CDR3 length: 17 amino acids. Germline V lookup: CDR1 MGHRA, CDR2 YSYEKL. V dropped 4 bases and J dropped 5 bases, with 23 bases sitting between them. CDR3: CASSLSPSRAGSTEAFF. As DNA, the CDR3 is TGCGCCAGCAGCCTAAGTCCCTCCAGGGCCGGTTCTACTGAAGCTTTCTTT.

CDR3 nucleotide sequence: TGTGCCAGCAGGGCCGGGACTAGCGGGAGAAGGGAGCAGTTCTTC. It codes for CASRAGTSGRREQFF. V is TRBV2 and J is TRBJ2-1; 14 nucleotides match TRBD2. Per germline, CDR1 SNHLY and CDR2 FYNNEI. The CDR3 sequence is 15 residues long. V was pared by 6 bases and J by 10 bases, with 8 bases of the junction left unmatched.

The chain combines TRBV2 with TRBJ2-7; 8 bases are a match to TRBD1. CDR3 length: 14 amino acids. Germline V gene lookup returns CDR1 SNHLY and CDR2 FYNNEI. Trimming took 10 bases from V and 0 from J; bases not matched to a gene: 8. CDR3 sequence reads: CAMYDRGSSYEQYF. CDR3 in DNA: TGTGCCATGTACGACAGGGGAAGCTCCTACGAGCAGTACTTC.

The J gene is TRBJ1-1, the V gene TRBV5-4, with D maybe TRBD1 (6 bases). Deletions cut 4 bases from V and 1 base from J, with 17 bases between. The V gene's germline CDR1 is SGHNT and CDR2 YYREEE (reference sequence). The CDR3 loop spans 16 amino acids. The CDR3 region is CASSLGVGGRNTEAFF. Written as DNA, the CDR3 is TGTGCCAGCAGCCTCGGAGTAGGGGGGAGGAACACTGAAGCTTTCTTT.

This chain joins TRBV6-4 and TRBJ2-3, with 9 bases aligning to TRBD2. This CDR3 has 15 residues. Looked up from germline, CDR1 is MRHNA and CDR2 is SNTAGT. The V gene end was trimmed by 6 bases and the J gene end by 7 bases; junction bases not matched to a gene: 11. CDR3 bases: TGTGCCAGCAGCCCCCGCAGCGGGGGGCCAAATACGCAGTATTTT. It yields the protein CASSPRSGGPNTQYF.

The rearrangement joins TRBV14 to TRBJ1-5; no clear D gene. Germline loops: CDR1 SGHDN, CDR2 FVKESK. Trimming shortened V by 6 bases and J by 5 bases, and 11 bases separated the two germline ends. The CDR3 runs 13 residues. The CDR3 nucleotides read TGTGCCAGCAGTCGAGGACGGGATCAGCCCCAGCATTTT. Protein sequence: CASSRGRDQPQHF.

This clone was recorded a few times. The chain uses TRBV11-3 and TRBJ2-1, with 8 bases identical to TRBD2. Germline-derived CDR1 and CDR2 are SGHNT and YENEEA. The V segment lost 3 bases and the J segment 0 bases; nucleotides outside the gene matches: 4. The CDR3 covers 16 residues. Here the CDR3 reads CASSFQGLGSYNEQFF. As DNA, the CDR3 is TGTGCCAGCAGCTTCCAGGGACTAGGCTCCTACAATGAGCAGTTCTTC.

V and J are TRBV5-8 and TRBJ1-2; TRBD1 is a possible D gene (5 bases). CDR1 and CDR2 (germline): SGHTS, YDEGEE. Trimming pared 0 bases from V and 5 bases from J, leaving 14 bases between. The CDR3 loop spans 15 amino acids. In DNA, the CDR3 is TGTGCCAGCAGCTTGGTCACAGGTGGTTGGTATGGCTACACCTTC. Protein: CASSLVTGGWYGYTF.

The gene calls are TRBV24-1 and TRBJ1-2; D unresolved. V was shortened by 4 bases and J by 8 bases, with 13 bases between the two germline ends. CDR1 KGHDR and CDR2 SFDVKD come from the germline V gene. This CDR3 contains 13 residues. This chain's CDR3 is CATSDNDLTGYTF. Here the CDR3 DNA reads TGTGCCACCAGTGACAACGACCTGACCGGCTACACCTTC.

The chain combines TRBV29-1 with TRBJ1-2; 7 bases agree with TRBD1. CDR1 is SQVTM and CDR2 is ANQGSEA in the germline V gene. CDR3 length: 11 amino acids. V was pared by 5 bases and J by 7 bases, with 4 bases of the junction left unmatched. This CDR3 reads CSVREGAGYTF. As DNA, the CDR3 is TGCAGCGTTCGTGAGGGGGCTGGCTACACCTTC. Full variable domain (outside the CDR3, taken from reference TRBV29-1 and TRBJ1-2): SAVISQKPSRDICQRGTSLTIQCQVDSQVTMMFWYRQQPGQSLTLIATANQGSEATYESGFVIDKFPISRPNLTFSTLTVSNMSPEDSSIYLCSVREGAGYTFGSGTRLTVV.